Shown below are 13 T cell receptor beta chains from a single sample sequenced in a study of CD8 T cells in ankylosing spondylitis. TCRdb processed the 5' RACE reads anew with MiXCR; each CDR3 protein has one entry. The table shows about 500,000 distinct CDR3 sequences, with roughly 13% occurring only once. No antigen has been identified for these receptors. The study's findings and limits: A motif of several highly homologous TCR beta variants was seen as apparently characteristic of ankylosing spondylitis blood.

Sequenced sample: blood, either unsorted or a sorted T cell fraction (not recorded which). The receptor source for this set is a male donor with ankylosing spondylitis.

This clonotype was counted between two and nine times. V and J are TRBV7-2 and TRBJ2-1, with D tentatively TRBD1 or TRBD2 (6 bases each). Germline V gene data show CDR1 as SGHTA and CDR2 as FQGNSA. The CDR3 extends over 15 amino acids. V dropped 5 bases and J dropped 9 bases, with 20 bases sitting between them. The CDR3 DNA sequence: TGTGCCAGCAGCCCCCTCTTTCACGGGGGCAGTGAGCAGTTCTTC. Protein: CASSPLFHGGSEQFF.

The sample holds a few counts of this clonotype. This chain uses TRBV6-1 with TRBJ2-2, with a possible D match to TRBD2 (6 bases). This CDR3 is built from 15 residues. Germline V gene data show CDR1 as MNHNS and CDR2 as SASEGT. Trimming removed 8 bases at V and 3 bases at J, with 16 bases between. The CDR3 loop reads CASGNTWGDTGELFF. The DNA of the CDR3 is TGTGCCAGCGGCAACACCTGGGGGGACACCGGGGAGCTGTTTTTT.

The gene calls are TRBV7-9 and TRBJ1-2, with D maybe TRBD1 (5 bases). Germline CDR1 SEHNR, CDR2 FQNEAQ (reference sequence). This CDR3 has 17 amino acids. The V end was cut by 5 bases, the J end by 1 base, with 20 bases between. DNA for the CDR3: TGTGCCAGCAGCCGAATTGCGGGACCCCGTCTTAACTATGGCTACACCTTC. It encodes CASSRIAGPRLNYGYTF.

This clonotype has a handful of counts. This sequence joins TRBV5-1 and TRBJ2-5, with D possibly matching TRBD1 (5 bases). Germline loops: CDR1 SGHRS, CDR2 YFSETQ. Trimming took off 7 bases at V and 1 base at J, with 11 bases between the two ends. This CDR3 has 13 amino acids. The chain's CDR3 is CASRKGPQETQYF. DNA for the CDR3: TGCGCCAGCCGCAAGGGGCCCCAAGAGACCCAGTACTTC.

V gene TRBV7-6 combines with J gene TRBJ1-1; TRBD1 might be the D (5 bases). Deletions cut 3 bases from V and 5 bases from J, with 10 bases between. Germline V gene sequence: CDR1 SGHVS, CDR2 FNYEAQ. The CDR3 totals 13 residues. CDR3 amino acids: CASSLPSGTEAFF. CDR3 nucleotides: TGTGCCAGCAGCTTGCCCTCAGGGACTGAAGCTTTCTTT.

The DNA for the CDR3 is TGTGCCAGCTCACCCTTACAGGAAGCTAACTATGGCTACACCTTC. It specifies CASSPLQEANYGYTF. V and J are TRBV18 and TRBJ1-2, with a weak D call TRBD1 (5 bases). The CDR3 has 15 amino acids. Germline lookup yields CDR1 KGHSH and CDR2 LQKENI. Trimming shortened V by 3 bases and J by 0 bases, and 11 bases separated the two germline ends.

The CDR3 sequence: CASSLIMGNTEAFF. The CDR3 DNA reads as TGCGCCAGCAGCTTGATAATGGGGAACACTGAAGCTTTCTTT. The genes are TRBV5-1 and TRBJ1-1; the D is unclear. Trimming left V 1 base short and J 1 base short, with 8 bases between. This CDR3 region has 14 residues. The germline gives CDR1 SGHRS, CDR2 YFSETQ.

This clonotype has at least ten counts. V usage is TRBV24-1 and J usage is TRBJ2-3; 7 positions match TRBD1. The junction had 5 bases not matched to a gene; V was cut back by 4 bases and J by 2 bases. This CDR3 is built from 15 residues. From germline, CDR1 is KGHDR and CDR2 SFDVKD. The CDR3 region has the DNA TGTGCCACCAGTGAGTTGGGACAGTCCACAGATACGCAGTATTTT. Its translation: CATSELGQSTDTQYF.

This clonotype has only a few counts. One end of the junction fails to match germline, which may point to a read error. This chain joins TRBV11-2 and TRBJ2-1; 9 bases are a match to TRBD2. CDR1 is SGHAT, CDR2 FQNNGV, per germline. This CDR3 is 13 amino acids long. In DNA form, the CDR3 reads TGTGCCAGCAGCTTAGATCTAGCTAGCGGGAAGATCTTC. Residues: CASSLDLASGKIF.

This clonotype was observed a handful of times. The J gene is TRBJ1-5, the V gene TRBV5-7; 8 bases align to TRBD1. TRBV5-7 is noted as an ORF with a role that remains uncertain. CDR3 size: 17 residues. J gave up 5 bases and V 1 base, and 11 bases lay outside the gene matches. The CDR3: CASSLCRGLRKDQPQHF. DNA of the CDR3: TGTGCCAGCAGCTTGTGCAGGGGGCTTAGAAAGGATCAGCCCCAGCATTTT.

The chain carries TRBV5-1 and TRBJ2-3; no reliable D call. Germline lookup yields CDR1 SGHRS and CDR2 YFSETQ. This CDR3 contains 15 residues. V lost 2 bases, J lost 0 bases, and 10 bases lay in between. As DNA, the CDR3 is TGCGCCAGCAGCTTTTCCTTCACTAGCACAGATACGCAGTATTTT. Translation gives CASSFSFTSTDTQYF.

This clonotype showed up many times. The chain is built from TRBV7-7 and TRBJ2-5; D is unresolved. V was trimmed by 2 bases and J by 2 bases, leaving 9 bases between them. Germline CDR1 and CDR2: SSHAT and FNYEAQ (reference sequence). The CDR3 extends over 14 amino acids. CDR3 coding DNA: TGTGCCAGCAGCTTATATCCCCAGCAAGAGACCCAGTACTTC. It codes for CASSLYPQQETQYF. Together with reference TRBV7-7 and TRBJ2-5, the CDR3 gives the full variable domain: GAGVSQSPRYKVTKRGQDVTLRCDPISSHATLYWYQQALGQGPEFLTYFNYEAQPDKSGLPSDRFSAERPEGSISTLTIQRTEQRDSAMYRCASSLYPQQETQYFGPGTRLLVL.

This clonotype has a handful of counts. CDR3 bases: TGTGCCATCAGTGAAGGAGGGACAGGGTACTATGGCTACACCTTC. Protein sequence: CAISEGGTGYYGYTF. J is TRBJ1-2 and V is TRBV10-3; 9 nucleotides line up with TRBD1. The J segment lost 3 bases and the V segment lost 3 bases, leaving 5 bases of the junction unmatched. The germline gives CDR1 ENHRY, CDR2 SYGVKD. The CDR3 has 15 residues.